This TCR beta chain was identified in a study of cytomegalovirus exposure and HLA in healthy donors. From germline, CDR1 is SEHNR and CDR2 FQNEAQ (reference sequence). The CDR3 sequence is 13 residues long. Trimming stripped 0 bases from V and 4 bases from J, with 6 bases between. In regard to this clone: Its antigen is unidentified.

Both 60 Vbeta primers and 13 Jbeta primers went into the PCR. Generated by immunoSEQ multiplex PCR, the TCRdb table keeps only in-frame clones and is missing some. Among under 150,000 clones listed, 81% were seen once. General study findings and limits: Testing in vitro showed a few CMV-associated chains specific for CMV antigens. Relative to equally common others, HLA-associated TCR beta chains showed greater clonal expansion in a later analysis.

The source material was PBMCs. The TCR was taken from a man between 18 and 35 years old in good health and CMV-seronegative. The chain employs TRBV7-9 and TRBJ2-5; a weak D match, TRBD2 (6 bases). For the CDR3, the DNA is TGTGCCAGCAGCTTAGCCGGGGGAGAGACCCAGTACTTC. It specifies CASSLAGGETQYF.